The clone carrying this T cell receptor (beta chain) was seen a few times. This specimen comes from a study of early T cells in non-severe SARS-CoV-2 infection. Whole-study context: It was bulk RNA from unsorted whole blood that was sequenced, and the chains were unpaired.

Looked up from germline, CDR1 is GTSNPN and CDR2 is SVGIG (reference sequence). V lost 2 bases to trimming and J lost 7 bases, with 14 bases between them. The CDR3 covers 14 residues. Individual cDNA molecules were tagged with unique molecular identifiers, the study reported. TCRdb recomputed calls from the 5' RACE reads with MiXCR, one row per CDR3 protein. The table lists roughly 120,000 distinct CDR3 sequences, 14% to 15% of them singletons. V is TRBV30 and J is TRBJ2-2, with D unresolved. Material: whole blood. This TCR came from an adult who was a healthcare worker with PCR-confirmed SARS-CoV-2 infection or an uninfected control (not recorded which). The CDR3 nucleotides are TGTGCCTGGAGTTTGGGATTAGGGATCGGGGAGCTGTTTTTT. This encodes CAWSLGLGIGELFF.